This entry features one T cell receptor beta chain sequence. Seattle's enrolled individuals joined amid active infection and were then monitored longitudinally. This entry comes from a study of blood T cell repertoires in COVID-19. Germline CDR1 and CDR2: KGHSH and LQKENI. This CDR3 has 15 amino acids. Trimming stripped 3 bases from V and 2 bases from J, with 10 bases between. Data came from immunoSEQ multiplex PCR; TCRdb stores just in-frame clones and leaves some out. The table shows about 320,000 clones, with about nine tenths occurring only once. Sequencing was done on a sample of peripheral blood. The chain joins TRBV18 to TRBJ2-2; D may be TRBD1 (6 bases). This TCR was recovered from a woman aged 25 to 39 with COVID-19, enrolled during active disease. This CDR3 reads CASSPSDRNTGELFF. The CDR3 bases are TGTGCCAGCTCACCCTCGGACAGAAACACCGGGGAGCTGTTTTTT.